This TCR beta chain was observed in a study of cytomegalovirus exposure and HLA in healthy donors. Study as a whole: The 666 first-cohort repertoires shared a platform with the roughly 130 validation repertoires, as reported in a later analysis. Overall study results and limits: It was confirmed in vitro that three of the CMV-associated chains were specific for CMV antigens.

The CDR3 runs 12 residues. V shed 6 bases, J shed 5 bases, and the junction held 0 bases outside the gene matches. The germline V gene encodes CDR1 MDHEN and CDR2 SYDVKM. As regards this clone: The antigen remains undetermined.

These donors were members of the approximately 120-subject validation cohort, a group separate from the roughly 670-subject first cohort. TCRdb's copy holds only in-frame clones and misses some; the assay was immunoSEQ multiplex PCR. The sample consists of fewer than 250,000 clones, about 87% of them appearing once. This chain links TRBV28 with TRBJ1-5, with 8 bases matching TRBD1. This receptor was identified in a man younger than 30 in good health and CMV-seronegative. Sequencing input: PBMCs. The DNA for the CDR3 is TGTGCCAGCAGACAGGGGGATCAGCCCCAGCATTTT. This encodes CASRQGDQPQHF.